The 11 T cell receptor beta chains below come from one sample, sequenced in a study of blood T cell repertoires in COVID-19. Produced via immunoSEQ multiplex PCR; TCRdb's table is partial and in-frame only. The sample consists of about 260,000 clones, roughly 88% of them appearing once. Input material: peripheral blood. The origin of the receptors is a human donor in a cohort sampled during active COVID-19.

V and J are TRBV7-2 and TRBJ1-2; 7 bases align to TRBD1. V shed 5 bases and J 3 bases; nucleotides not matched to a gene: 6. The CDR3 sequence is 14 residues long. Germline V gene lookup returns CDR1 SGHTA and CDR2 FQGNSA. CDR3 loop: CASSDPTGYYGYTF. DNA of the CDR3: TGTGCCAGCAGCGACCCGACAGGGTACTATGGCTACACCTTC. Full variable domain (missing parts from reference TRBV7-2 and TRBJ1-2): GAGVSQSPSNKVTEKGKDVELRCDPISGHTALYWYRQSLGQGLEFLIYFQGNSAPDKSGLPSDRFSAERTGGSVSTLTIQRTQQEDSAVYLCASSDPTGYYGYTFGSGTRLTVV.

J is TRBJ2-7 and V is TRBV6-1, with TRBD1 as a possible D gene (5 bases). Trimming removed 1 base from V and 3 bases from J, with 13 bases in between. The germline gives CDR1 MNHNS, CDR2 SASEGT. This CDR3 is 15 amino acids long. The CDR3 DNA reads as TGTGCCAGCAGTGAAGTGCTGCAGGGTGGCTACGAGCAGTACTTC. Its translation: CASSEVLQGGYEQYF.

The rearrangement uses TRBV25-1 and TRBJ2-7; D remains unclear. Deletions cut 3 bases from V and 3 bases from J, with 15 bases between. The CDR3 spans 15 residues. The V gene's germline CDR1 is MGHDK and CDR2 SYGVNS. In nucleotides, the CDR3 is TGTGCCAGCAGTGAGCCGACGTTAGGCGGCTACGAGCAGTACTTC. It specifies CASSEPTLGGYEQYF.

The V gene is TRBV7-2, the J gene TRBJ2-5, with 7 bases identical to TRBD2. This CDR3 spans 13 amino acids. CDR1 and CDR2 from the germline V gene are SGHTA and FQGNSA. V shed 2 bases, J shed 4 bases, and the junction held 1 base outside the gene matches. The CDR3 loop is CASSLWGGETQYF. For the CDR3, the DNA is TGTGCCAGCAGCTTATGGGGGGGAGAGACCCAGTACTTC.

The table lists this clone with a few counts. The rearrangement joins TRBV3-1 (or the pseudogene TRBV3-2) to TRBJ2-5; 7 bases are a match to TRBD2. CDR3 length equals 14 residues. V was clipped by 5 bases and J by 2 bases; unmatched bases: 5. Germline V lookup: CDR1 LGHDT, CDR2 YNNKEL (reference sequence). The DNA for the CDR3 is TGTGCCAGCAGCGGGGGACTACCACAAGAGACCCAGTACTTC. This translates into CASSGGLPQETQYF.

The J gene is TRBJ1-2, the V gene TRBV27; D ambiguous. V was pared by 2 bases and J by 8 bases, with 9 bases between. Germline lookup yields CDR1 MNHEY and CDR2 SMNVEV (reference sequence). The CDR3 totals 12 residues. In DNA, the CDR3 is TGTGCCAGCAGTTTAACACCCGCCGGCTACACCTTC. Translated, it gives CASSLTPAGYTF.

This chain links TRBV7-8 with TRBJ2-3, with 9 bases lining up with TRBD2. Germline CDR1 SGHVS, CDR2 FQNEAQ. V was pared by 4 bases and J by 3 bases, with 17 bases of the junction left unmatched. The CDR3 covers 19 residues. The CDR3 protein is CASSSGPSGTFGMTDTQYF. The CDR3 DNA sequence: TGTGCCAGCAGCTCGGGGCCTAGCGGGACTTTCGGTATGACAGATACGCAGTATTTT.

The chain uses TRBV11-2 and TRBJ2-5; 8 bases fit TRBD1. The junction had 8 bases not matched to a gene; V was cut back by 6 bases and J by 2 bases. Germline loops: CDR1 SGHAT, CDR2 FQNNGV. The CDR3 covers 15 residues. The CDR3 DNA follows: TGTGCCAGCAGTCCCAATACAGGGGGACAAGAGACCCAGTACTTC. Amino acid sequence: CASSPNTGGQETQYF.

The V call is TRBV30, the J call TRBJ1-2; TRBD1 matches at 8 bases. The germline gives CDR1 GTSNPN, CDR2 SVGIG (reference sequence). The ends lost 7 bases at V and 2 bases at J; junction bases unmatched: 6. This CDR3 has 13 residues. CDR3 sequence: CASTGGTNYGYTF. The CDR3 DNA reads as TGTGCCTCCACAGGGGGGACCAACTATGGCTACACCTTC.

The V and J genes are TRBV7-2 and TRBJ2-2, with a possible D match to TRBD2 (6 bases). Trimming took 3 bases from V and 2 from J, leaving 10 bases between them. CDR3 length: 15 amino acids. Germline V gene sequence: CDR1 SGHTA, CDR2 FQGNSA. The CDR3 loop is CASSLGGRNTGELFF. The DNA for the CDR3 is TGTGCCAGCAGCTTGGGGGGACGTAACACCGGGGAGCTGTTTTTT.

The chain carries TRBV7-9 and TRBJ2-5; 8 bases are shared with TRBD1. V dropped 5 bases and J dropped 4; count of bases not matched to a gene: 9. The length of the CDR3 is 15 residues. The V gene's germline CDR1 is SEHNR and CDR2 FQNEAQ (reference sequence). The CDR3 sequence is CASSHGTGQRETQYF. For the CDR3, the DNA is TGTGCCAGCAGCCACGGGACAGGCCAACGAGAGACCCAGTACTTC.